This entry is about one T cell receptor beta chain. Profiled with immunoSEQ multiplex PCR; TCRdb holds only in-frame clones, not every one. The table shows millions of clones, with more than 85% occurring only once. These data originate in a study of shared clonotypes between healthy human individuals. Deletions cut 0 bases from V and 2 bases from J, with 17 bases between. CDR1 and CDR2 from the germline V gene are MGHRA and YSYEKL. This CDR3 has 18 amino acids. The naive CD8 subset, CD45RO-negative cells positively selected for CCR7, excluded terminally differentiated effector memory CD45RA+ cells. All participating donors were Caucasian adults from Nashville, Tennessee.

The receptor was derived from a man aged 18-30 years in good health. Some clones in this sample may be carry-over from other donors' samples. This chain connects TRBV4-1 to TRBJ1-5; D call uncertain. The sample consisted of naive CD8+ T cells from PBMCs. The CDR3 DNA reads TGCGCCAGCAGCCAAGATCAGCAGGCGGTTCACGGCAATCAGCCCCAGCATTTT. This encodes CASSQDQQAVHGNQPQHF.